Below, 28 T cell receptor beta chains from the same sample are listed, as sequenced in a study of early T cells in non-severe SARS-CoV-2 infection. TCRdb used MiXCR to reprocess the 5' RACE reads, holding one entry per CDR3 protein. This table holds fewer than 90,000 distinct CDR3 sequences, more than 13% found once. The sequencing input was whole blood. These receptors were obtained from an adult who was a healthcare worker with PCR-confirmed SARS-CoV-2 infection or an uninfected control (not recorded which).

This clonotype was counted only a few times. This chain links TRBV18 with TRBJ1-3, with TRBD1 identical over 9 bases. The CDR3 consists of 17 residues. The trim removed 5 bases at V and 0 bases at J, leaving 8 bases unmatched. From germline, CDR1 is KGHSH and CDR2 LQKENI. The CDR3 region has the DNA TGTGCCAGCTCAGAGGGACAGGGTCGTTTCTCTGGAAACACCATATATTTT. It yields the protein CASSEGQGRFSGNTIYF.

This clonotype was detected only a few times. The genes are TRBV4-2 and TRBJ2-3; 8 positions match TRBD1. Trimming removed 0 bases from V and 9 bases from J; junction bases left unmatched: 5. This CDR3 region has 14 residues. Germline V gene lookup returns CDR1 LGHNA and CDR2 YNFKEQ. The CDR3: CASSQDPDRETQYF. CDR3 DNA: TGTGCCAGCAGCCAAGATCCGGACAGGGAGACGCAGTATTTT.

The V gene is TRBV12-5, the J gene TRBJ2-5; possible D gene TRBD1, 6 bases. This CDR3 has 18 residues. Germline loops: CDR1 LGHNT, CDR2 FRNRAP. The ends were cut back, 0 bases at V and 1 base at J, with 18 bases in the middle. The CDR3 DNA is TGTGCTAGTGGTTTGGTACCGGCCCGACAGGAATTCCAAGAGACCCAGTACTTC. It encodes CASGLVPARQEFQETQYF.

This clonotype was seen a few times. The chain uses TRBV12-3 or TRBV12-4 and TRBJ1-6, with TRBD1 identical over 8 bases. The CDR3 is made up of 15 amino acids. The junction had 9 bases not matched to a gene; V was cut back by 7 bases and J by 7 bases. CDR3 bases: TGTGCCAGCAAACTGGGGAGACAGGGGAATTCACCCCTCCACTTT. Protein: CASKLGRQGNSPLHF.

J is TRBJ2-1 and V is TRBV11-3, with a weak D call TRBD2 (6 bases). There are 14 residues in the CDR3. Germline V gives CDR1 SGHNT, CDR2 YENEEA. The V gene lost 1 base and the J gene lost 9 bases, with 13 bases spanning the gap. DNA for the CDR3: TGTGCCAGCAGCTTAGCGAGGGGAGCGGGTGAGCAGTTCTTC. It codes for CASSLARGAGEQFF.

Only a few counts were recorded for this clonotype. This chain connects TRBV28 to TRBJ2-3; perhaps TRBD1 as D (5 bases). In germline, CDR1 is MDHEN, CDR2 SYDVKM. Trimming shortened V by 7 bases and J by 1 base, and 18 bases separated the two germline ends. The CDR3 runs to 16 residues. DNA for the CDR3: TGTGCCAGCATGGGGCGACGCGGTTTCCGCACAGATACGCAGTATTTT. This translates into CASMGRRGFRTDTQYF.

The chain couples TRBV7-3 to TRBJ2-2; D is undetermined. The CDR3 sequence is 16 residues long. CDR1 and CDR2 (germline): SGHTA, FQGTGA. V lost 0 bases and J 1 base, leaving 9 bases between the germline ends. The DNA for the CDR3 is TGTGCCAGCAGCTTAACCCCTAAGCGGAACACCGGGGAGCTGTTTTTT. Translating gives CASSLTPKRNTGELFF.

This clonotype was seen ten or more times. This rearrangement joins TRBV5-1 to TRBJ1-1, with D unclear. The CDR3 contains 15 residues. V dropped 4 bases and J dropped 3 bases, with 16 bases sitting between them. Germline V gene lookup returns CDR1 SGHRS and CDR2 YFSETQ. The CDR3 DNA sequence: TGCGCCAGCAGCCCAGAAAGGACGGCCTACACTGAAGCTTTCTTT. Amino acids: CASSPERTAYTEAFF.

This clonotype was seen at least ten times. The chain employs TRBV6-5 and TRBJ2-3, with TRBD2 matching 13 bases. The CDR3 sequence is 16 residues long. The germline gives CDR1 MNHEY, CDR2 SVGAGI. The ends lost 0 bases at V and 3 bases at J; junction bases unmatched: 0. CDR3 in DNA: TGTGCCAGCAGTTACTCGACTAGCGGGGGGACAGATACGCAGTATTTT. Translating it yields CASSYSTSGGTDTQYF.

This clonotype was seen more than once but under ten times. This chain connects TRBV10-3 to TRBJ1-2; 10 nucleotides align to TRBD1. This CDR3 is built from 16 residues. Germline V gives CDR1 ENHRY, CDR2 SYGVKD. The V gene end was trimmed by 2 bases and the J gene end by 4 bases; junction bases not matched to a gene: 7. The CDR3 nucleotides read TGTGCCATCAGTGAGCCAGACAGGGGGCGCATCTATGGCTACACCTTC. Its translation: CAISEPDRGRIYGYTF.

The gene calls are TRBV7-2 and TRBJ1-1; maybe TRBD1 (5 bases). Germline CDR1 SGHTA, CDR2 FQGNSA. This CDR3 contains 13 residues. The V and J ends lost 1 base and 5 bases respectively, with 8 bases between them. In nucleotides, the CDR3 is TGTGCCAGCAGCTTAGACAGGACTACTGAAGCTTTCTTT. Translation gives CASSLDRTTEAFF. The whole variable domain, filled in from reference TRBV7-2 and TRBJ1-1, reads GAGVSQSPSNKVTEKGKDVELRCDPISGHTALYWYRQSLGQGLEFLIYFQGNSAPDKSGLPSDRFSAERTGGSVSTLTIQRTQQEDSAVYLCASSLDRTTEAFFGQGTRLTVV.

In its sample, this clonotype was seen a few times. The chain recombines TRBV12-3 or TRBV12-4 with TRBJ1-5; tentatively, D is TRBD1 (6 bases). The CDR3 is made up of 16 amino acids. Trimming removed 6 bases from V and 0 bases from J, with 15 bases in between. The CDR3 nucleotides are TGTGCCAGCAGCCCCCGGGACATCTATAGCAATCAGCCCCAGCATTTT. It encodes CASSPRDIYSNQPQHF.

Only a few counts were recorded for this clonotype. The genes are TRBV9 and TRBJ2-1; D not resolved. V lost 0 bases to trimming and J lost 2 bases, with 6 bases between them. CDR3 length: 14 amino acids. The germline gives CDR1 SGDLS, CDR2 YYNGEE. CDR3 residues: CASSVGGTYNEQFF. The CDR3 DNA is TGTGCCAGCAGCGTAGGCGGCACCTACAATGAGCAGTTCTTC.

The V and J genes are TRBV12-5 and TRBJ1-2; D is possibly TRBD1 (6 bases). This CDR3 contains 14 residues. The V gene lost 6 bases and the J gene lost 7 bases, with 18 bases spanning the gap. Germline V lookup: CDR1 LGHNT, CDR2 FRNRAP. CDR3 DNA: TGTGCTAGTGGCCCGATACAAAGGGGGGCTGGCTACACCTTC. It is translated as CASGPIQRGAGYTF.

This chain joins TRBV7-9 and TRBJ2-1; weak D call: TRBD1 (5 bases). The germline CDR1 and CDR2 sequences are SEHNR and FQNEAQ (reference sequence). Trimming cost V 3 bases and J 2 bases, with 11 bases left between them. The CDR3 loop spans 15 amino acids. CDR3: CASSLGRTAYNEQFF. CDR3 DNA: TGTGCCAGCAGCTTGGGGCGCACAGCCTACAATGAGCAGTTCTTC.

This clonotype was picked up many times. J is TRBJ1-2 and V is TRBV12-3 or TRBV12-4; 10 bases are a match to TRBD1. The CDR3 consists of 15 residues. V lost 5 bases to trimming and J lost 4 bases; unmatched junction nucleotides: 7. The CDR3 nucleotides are TGTGCCAGCAGTCCTCGACAGGGGGCAGTCTATGGCTACACCTTC. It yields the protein CASSPRQGAVYGYTF.

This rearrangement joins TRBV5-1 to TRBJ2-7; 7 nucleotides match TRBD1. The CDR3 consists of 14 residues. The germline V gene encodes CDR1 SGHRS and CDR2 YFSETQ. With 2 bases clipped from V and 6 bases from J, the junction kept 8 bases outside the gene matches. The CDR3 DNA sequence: TGCGCCAGCAGCTTCGACAGGGTGTCAAGCGAGCAGTACTTC. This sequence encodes CASSFDRVSSEQYF.

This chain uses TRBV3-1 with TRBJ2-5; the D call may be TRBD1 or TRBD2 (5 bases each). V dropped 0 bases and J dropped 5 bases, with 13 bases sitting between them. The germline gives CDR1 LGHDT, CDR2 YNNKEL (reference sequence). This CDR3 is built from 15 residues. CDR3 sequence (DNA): TGTGCCAGCAGCCAAGAGGGGCTAGCCGGCGAGACCCAGTACTTC. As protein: CASSQEGLAGETQYF.

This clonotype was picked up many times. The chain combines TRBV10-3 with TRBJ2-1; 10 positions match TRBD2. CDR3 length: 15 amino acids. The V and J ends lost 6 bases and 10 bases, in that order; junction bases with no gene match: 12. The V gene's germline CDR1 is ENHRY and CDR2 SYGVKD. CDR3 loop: CAIRVASGGTQEQFF. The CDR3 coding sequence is TGTGCCATCAGGGTGGCTAGCGGGGGCACCCAAGAGCAGTTCTTC.

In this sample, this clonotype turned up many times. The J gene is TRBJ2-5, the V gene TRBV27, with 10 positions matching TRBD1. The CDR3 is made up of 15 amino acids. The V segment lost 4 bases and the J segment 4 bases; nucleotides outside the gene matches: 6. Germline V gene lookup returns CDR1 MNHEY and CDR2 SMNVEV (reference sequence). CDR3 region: CASSSPGTGVETQYF. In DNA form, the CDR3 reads TGTGCCAGCAGTTCCCCCGGGACAGGGGTAGAGACCCAGTACTTC.

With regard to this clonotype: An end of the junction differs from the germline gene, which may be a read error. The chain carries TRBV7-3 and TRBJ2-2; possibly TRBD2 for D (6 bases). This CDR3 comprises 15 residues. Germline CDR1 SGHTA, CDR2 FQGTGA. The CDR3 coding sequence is TGTGCCGGCAGCAAAGTAGCGGTGAACACCGGGGAGCTGTTTTTT. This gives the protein CAGSKVAVNTGELFF.

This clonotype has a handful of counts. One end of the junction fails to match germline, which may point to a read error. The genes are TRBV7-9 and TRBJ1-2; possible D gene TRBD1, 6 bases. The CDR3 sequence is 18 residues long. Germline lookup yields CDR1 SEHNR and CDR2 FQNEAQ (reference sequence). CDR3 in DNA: TGTGCCAGCACCCAACTCTCGAATTCCGGGACAAGGACCTATGACTACACCTTC. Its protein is CASTQLSNSGTRTYDYTF.

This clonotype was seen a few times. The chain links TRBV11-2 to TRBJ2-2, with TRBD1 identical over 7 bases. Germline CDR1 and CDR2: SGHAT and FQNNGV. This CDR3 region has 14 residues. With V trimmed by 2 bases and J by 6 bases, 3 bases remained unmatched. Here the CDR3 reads CASSLTDRAGELFF. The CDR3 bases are TGTGCCAGCAGCTTAACTGACAGGGCCGGGGAGCTGTTTTTT.

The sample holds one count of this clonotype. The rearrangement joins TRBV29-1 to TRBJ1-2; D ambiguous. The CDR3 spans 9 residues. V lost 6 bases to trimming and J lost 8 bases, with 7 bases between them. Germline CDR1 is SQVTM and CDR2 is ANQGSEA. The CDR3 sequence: CSVDRGYTF. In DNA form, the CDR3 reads TGCAGCGTGGACCGGGGCTACACCTTC.

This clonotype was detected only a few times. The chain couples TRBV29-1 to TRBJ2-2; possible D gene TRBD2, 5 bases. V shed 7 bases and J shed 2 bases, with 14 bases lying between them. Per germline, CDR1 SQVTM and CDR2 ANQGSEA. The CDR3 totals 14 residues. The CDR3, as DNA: TGCAGCGCCGGGGAGATCTTAAACACCGGGGAGCTGTTTTTT. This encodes CSAGEILNTGELFF.

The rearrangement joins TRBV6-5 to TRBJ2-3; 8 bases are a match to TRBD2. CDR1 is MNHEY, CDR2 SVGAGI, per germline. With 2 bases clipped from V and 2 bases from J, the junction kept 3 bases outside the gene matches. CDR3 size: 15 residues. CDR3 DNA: TGTGCCAGCAGTTACGCGGGGGGATCCACAGATACGCAGTATTTT. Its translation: CASSYAGGSTDTQYF.

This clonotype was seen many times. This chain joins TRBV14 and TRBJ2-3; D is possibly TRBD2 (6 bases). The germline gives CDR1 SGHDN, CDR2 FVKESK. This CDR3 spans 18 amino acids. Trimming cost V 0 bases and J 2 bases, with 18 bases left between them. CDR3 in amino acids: CASSQEWRVTRITDTQYF. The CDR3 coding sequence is TGTGCCAGCAGCCAAGAGTGGAGGGTAACTCGGATCACAGATACGCAGTATTTT.

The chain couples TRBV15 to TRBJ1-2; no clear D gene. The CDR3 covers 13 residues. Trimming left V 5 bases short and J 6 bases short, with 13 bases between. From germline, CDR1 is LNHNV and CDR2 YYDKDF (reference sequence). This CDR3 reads CATSSGYMNGYTF. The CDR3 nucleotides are TGTGCCACCAGCTCTGGCTATATGAATGGCTACACCTTC.